The 29 T cell receptor beta chains given below trace back to one sample, sequenced in a study of blood T cell repertoires in COVID-19. Assay used: immunoSEQ multiplex PCR; TCRdb lists only in-frame clones, some missing. The sample lists 65,000 to 85,000 clones; 60% to 75% were seen once. Sequenced material: peripheral blood. These receptors came from a man aged 50 to 59 with active or convalescent COVID-19.

DNA for the CDR3: TGTGCCAGCAGTAACAGGGGATACTACGAGCAGTACTTC. Translating it yields CASSNRGYYEQYF. The rearrangement links TRBV27 to TRBJ2-7; 7 bases fit TRBD1. This CDR3 spans 13 amino acids. Germline-derived CDR1 and CDR2 are MNHEY and SMNVEV (reference sequence). V dropped 5 bases and J dropped 3; count of bases not matched to a gene: 4.

To note about this clone: This may stem from a read error, because a much larger clone lies one nucleotide away. This chain joins TRBV5-8 and TRBJ1-1; D perhaps matches TRBD1 (5 bases). Per the germline V gene, CDR1 is SGHTS and CDR2 is YDEGEE. The germline V and J ends were trimmed by 2 bases and 1 base, with 6 bases remaining between them. This CDR3 has 13 residues. The CDR3 DNA reads as TGTGCCAGCAGCTTTGGGGCGAACACTGAAGCTTTCTTT. Translated: CASSFGANTEAFF.

The chain has TRBV3-1 (or the pseudogene TRBV3-2) and TRBJ2-7; 9 nucleotides match TRBD1. Germline V lookup: CDR1 LGHDT, CDR2 YNNKEL (reference sequence). V lost 4 bases, J lost 3 bases, and 7 bases stayed unmatched. The CDR3 length is 15 residues. CDR3 nucleotide sequence: TGTGCCAGCAGCCCTCGGACAGGGGACGGCTACGAGCAGTACTTC. Its protein product is CASSPRTGDGYEQYF.

This clone appeared once. The V call is TRBV19, the J call TRBJ1-3, with D perhaps TRBD1 (6 bases). The V end was cut by 9 bases, the J end by 0 bases, with 15 bases between. There are 15 residues in the CDR3. CDR1 LNHDA and CDR2 SQIVND come from the germline V gene (reference sequence). The CDR3 spells CASASGVGSGNTIYF. The CDR3 DNA reads as TGTGCCAGCGCCTCAGGGGTGGGCTCTGGAAACACCATATATTTT.

V is TRBV20-1 and J is TRBJ2-3; D not resolved. V lost 3 bases and J lost 0, with 10 bases in between. The CDR3 has 14 amino acids. Germline assignment: CDR1 DFQATT and CDR2 SNEGSKA (reference sequence). As DNA, the CDR3 is TGCAGTGCTAGTCGCTCACAAAGCACAGATACGCAGTATTTT. It codes for CSASRSQSTDTQYF.

V and J are TRBV11-2 and TRBJ1-1; a possible D gene is TRBD1 (5 bases). Germline V lookup: CDR1 SGHAT, CDR2 FQNNGV. Trimming shortened V by 5 bases and J by 1 base, and 8 bases separated the two germline ends. The CDR3 runs 13 residues. The CDR3 loop is CASSAGPNTEAFF. CDR3 DNA: TGTGCCAGCAGCGCGGGACCGAACACTGAAGCTTTCTTT.

This clone was observed once. In DNA, the CDR3 is TGTGCCACCAGTGGTAATAACAGGGACTATGGCTACACCTTC. Translated: CATSGNNRDYGYTF. V gene TRBV24-1 combines with J gene TRBJ1-2, with D perhaps matching TRBD1 (6 bases). The CDR3 totals 14 residues. Germline V gene sequence: CDR1 KGHDR, CDR2 SFDVKD. Trimming stripped 5 bases from V and 3 bases from J, with 12 bases between.

The chain employs TRBV5-1 and TRBJ2-7, with TRBD2 matching over 13 bases. Germline V CDR1 and CDR2: SGHRS, YFSETQ. The V and J ends lost 4 bases and 4 bases, in that order; junction bases with no gene match: 2. CDR3 length: 14 amino acids. The CDR3 nucleotides are TGCGCCAGCAGCGGACTAGCGGGGGATTACGAGCAGTACTTC. This sequence encodes CASSGLAGDYEQYF. Combining the CDR3 with reference TRBV5-1 and TRBJ2-7 gives the whole variable domain KAGVTQTPRYLIKTRGQQVTLSCSPISGHRSVSWYQQTPGQGLQFLFEYFSETQRNKGNFPGRFSGRQFSNSRSEMNVSTLELGDSALYLCASSGLAGDYEQYFGPGTRLTVT.

This chain links TRBV19 with TRBJ2-5; 8 positions match TRBD2. Unmatched junction bases numbered 14, after V lost 5 bases and J lost 3 bases. The CDR3 is 17 amino acids. The germline V gene has CDR1 LNHDA and CDR2 SQIVND (reference sequence). This CDR3 reads CASSSAGRRGGEETQYF. CDR3 nucleotides: TGTGCCAGTAGTTCAGCCGGGAGACGGGGGGGCGAAGAGACCCAGTACTTC. Complete variable domain (other parts from reference TRBV19 and TRBJ2-5): DGGITQSPKYLFRKEGQNVTLSCEQNLNHDAMYWYRQDPGQGLRLIYYSQIVNDFQKGDIAEGYSVSREKKESFPLTVTSAQKNPTAFYLCASSSAGRRGGEETQYFGPGTRLLVL.

This sequence joins TRBV19 and TRBJ1-1; tentatively, D is TRBD1 (6 bases). The CDR3 extends over 15 amino acids. Germline CDR1 is LNHDA and CDR2 is SQIVND (reference sequence). The V gene lost 6 bases and the J gene lost 1 base, with 15 bases spanning the gap. For the CDR3, the DNA is TGTGCCAGTAGAAAAAATACAGGGTCGAACACTGAAGCTTTCTTT. Translating gives CASRKNTGSNTEAFF.

J is TRBJ2-5 and V is TRBV7-6; maybe TRBD1 (5 bases). Germline V CDR1 and CDR2: SGHVS, FNYEAQ. The CDR3 contains 14 residues. Trimming took 3 bases from V and 5 from J, leaving 13 bases between them. The CDR3 nucleotides read TGTGCCAGCAGCTTGGCCGACAGAAGGGAGACCCAGTACTTC. It yields the protein CASSLADRRETQYF.

V and J are TRBV9 and TRBJ2-5; 8 positions match TRBD2. This CDR3 contains 15 residues. Looked up from germline, CDR1 is SGDLS and CDR2 is YYNGEE. Unmatched junction bases numbered 9, after V lost 3 bases and J lost 5 bases. The CDR3 reads CASSGTSSGGETQYF. The CDR3 DNA reads TGTGCCAGCAGCGGTACTAGCTCGGGAGGGGAGACCCAGTACTTC.

The rearrangement links TRBV7-2 to TRBJ2-7, with 7 bases that match TRBD1. The length of the CDR3 is 14 residues. Per the germline V gene, CDR1 is SGHTA and CDR2 is FQGNSA. The V gene end was trimmed by 0 bases and the J gene end by 4 bases; junction bases not matched to a gene: 3. DNA for the CDR3: TGTGCCAGCAGCTTAGCGTGGGACAGTTACGAGCAGTACTTC. Translated, it gives CASSLAWDSYEQYF. The whole variable domain, remainder taken from reference TRBV7-2 and TRBJ2-7, is GAGVSQSPSNKVTEKGKDVELRCDPISGHTALYWYRQSLGQGLEFLIYFQGNSAPDKSGLPSDRFSAERTGGSVSTLTIQRTQQEDSAVYLCASSLAWDSYEQYFGPGTRLTVT.

The chain uses TRBV28 and TRBJ1-5, with TRBD1 as a possible D gene (6 bases). The CDR3 is 15 residues long. Germline loops: CDR1 MDHEN, CDR2 SYDVKM. V lost 5 bases, J lost 0 bases, and 11 bases lay in between. The CDR3 bases are TGTGCCAGCAGTCGGACAGATTCTAGCAATCAGCCCCAGCATTTT. Protein sequence: CASSRTDSSNQPQHF.

The chain is built from TRBV6-5 and TRBJ2-3, with D perhaps matching TRBD2 (6 bases). Trimming cost V 6 bases and J 1 base, with 11 bases left between them. The CDR3 loop spans 14 amino acids. Germline V gives CDR1 MNHEY, CDR2 SVGAGI. The CDR3 nucleotides are TGTGCCAGCAGAGAGGTAGCGGGCACAGATACGCAGTATTTT. Translation gives CASREVAGTDTQYF.

This clone has just a few counts. The chain couples TRBV4-1 to TRBJ2-3; D is perhaps TRBD2 (5 bases). This CDR3 region has 15 residues. Deletions cut 1 base from V and 2 bases from J, with 10 bases between. From germline, CDR1 is MGHRA and CDR2 YSYEKL. CDR3 protein: CASSQGTLNTDTQYF. The CDR3 bases are TGCGCCAGCAGCCAAGGGACTCTGAACACAGATACGCAGTATTTT.

The J gene is TRBJ2-3, the V gene TRBV28, with 7 bases matching TRBD2. With 8 bases clipped from V and 3 bases from J, the junction kept 2 bases outside the gene matches. The germline V gene has CDR1 MDHEN and CDR2 SYDVKM. The CDR3 consists of 12 residues. For the CDR3, the DNA is TGTGCCAGCGGGGGGGGGACAGATACGCAGTATTTT. Translation: CASGGGTDTQYF.

V is TRBV9 and J is TRBJ2-1; 7 bases map to TRBD2. The CDR3 covers 16 residues. CDR1 is SGDLS and CDR2 is YYNGEE in the germline V gene. J was trimmed by 5 bases and V by 5 bases; bases with no gene match: 13. CDR3 amino acids: CASRALAGKGDNEQFF. The CDR3 nucleotides are TGTGCCAGCAGAGCCTTAGCGGGTAAAGGTGACAATGAGCAGTTCTTC.

CDR3: CASSVTGLAGATRNEQFF. CDR3 DNA sequence: TGTGCCAGCAGCGTGACCGGGTTAGCGGGGGCCACTAGGAATGAGCAGTTCTTC. This rearrangement joins TRBV9 to TRBJ2-1, with TRBD2 matching 9 bases. J was trimmed by 7 bases and V by 2 bases; bases with no gene match: 16. This CDR3 contains 18 residues. Germline lookup yields CDR1 SGDLS and CDR2 YYNGEE.

The chain uses TRBV19 and TRBJ2-7; the match to TRBD2 covers 16 bases. V was clipped by 9 bases and J by 4 bases; unmatched bases: 9. Per germline, CDR1 LNHDA and CDR2 SQIVND (reference sequence). CDR3 length equals 16 residues. CDR3: CASRSGTSGGAYEQYF. DNA of the CDR3: TGTGCCAGCAGAAGTGGGACTAGCGGGGGGGCTTACGAGCAGTACTTC.

This clone was detected once. The rearrangement links TRBV3-1 (or the pseudogene TRBV3-2) to TRBJ2-5; D might be TRBD2 (6 bases). The CDR3 is 16 residues long. With 0 bases removed from V and 3 bases from J, the gap between germline ends came to 14 bases. CDR1 is LGHDT, CDR2 YNNKEL, per germline (reference sequence). The CDR3 DNA reads as TGTGCCAGCAGCCAAGATGAGGAGGGTTTGGAAGAGACCCAGTACTTC. It yields the protein CASSQDEEGLEETQYF.

V is TRBV7-3 and J is TRBJ2-3, with 10 bases aligning to TRBD2. Germline V gene sequence: CDR1 SGHTA, CDR2 FQGTGA. The ends lost 1 base at V and 5 bases at J; junction bases unmatched: 12. The CDR3 extends over 18 amino acids. DNA for the CDR3: TGTGCCAGCAGCTTAAGTAGGCCAGCGGGGGGGCCGGTAGATACGCAGTATTTT. Translating it yields CASSLSRPAGGPVDTQYF.

The CDR3 loop reads CASSPEVLAGGLTNEQFF. For the CDR3, the DNA is TGTGCCAGCAGCCCGGAAGTACTAGCGGGGGGGCTAACCAATGAGCAGTTCTTC. This chain links TRBV3-1 (or the pseudogene TRBV3-2) with TRBJ2-1; TRBD2 aligns across 13 bases. The length of the CDR3 is 18 residues. Germline CDR1 is LGHDT and CDR2 is YNNKEL (reference sequence). V lost 4 bases and J lost 6; bases outside the gene matches: 12.

This chain links TRBV18 with TRBJ2-7, with 12 bases that match TRBD1. J was trimmed by 5 bases and V by 5 bases; bases with no gene match: 4. This CDR3 is built from 14 residues. CDR1 and CDR2 from the germline V gene are KGHSH and LQKENI. The CDR3 protein is CASSRDRGLDEQYF. DNA for the CDR3: TGTGCCAGCTCAAGGGACAGGGGGCTTGACGAGCAGTACTTC.

This clone was seen once. V and J are TRBV19 and TRBJ2-7, with TRBD1 identical over 10 bases. The V gene end was trimmed by 4 bases and the J gene end by 4 bases; junction bases not matched to a gene: 4. Per the germline V gene, CDR1 is LNHDA and CDR2 is SQIVND (reference sequence). The CDR3 covers 14 residues. This CDR3 reads CASSNRDRGYEQYF. The DNA of the CDR3 is TGTGCCAGTAGTAACCGGGACAGGGGTTACGAGCAGTACTTC.

This chain joins TRBV6-5 and TRBJ1-6, with D uncertain. The CDR3 runs 12 residues. The V gene's germline CDR1 is MNHEY and CDR2 SVGAGI. V lost 7 bases and J lost 11, with 12 bases in between. The CDR3 nucleotides read TGTGCCAGCAAAACCGGTCCCCCACCCCTCCACTTT. Encoded protein: CASKTGPPPLHF.

This rearrangement joins TRBV19 to TRBJ1-3; possible D gene TRBD1, 6 bases. Trimming shortened V by 3 bases and J by 0 bases, and 9 bases separated the two germline ends. The CDR3 length is 15 residues. Germline CDR1 is LNHDA and CDR2 is SQIVND (reference sequence). As DNA, the CDR3 is TGTGCCAGTAGTATTGGACAGTACTCTGGAAACACCATATATTTT. It specifies CASSIGQYSGNTIYF. The full variable domain, rest sourced from reference TRBV19 and TRBJ1-3, is DGGITQSPKYLFRKEGQNVTLSCEQNLNHDAMYWYRQDPGQGLRLIYYSQIVNDFQKGDIAEGYSVSREKKESFPLTVTSAQKNPTAFYLCASSIGQYSGNTIYFGEGSWLTVV.

This chain uses TRBV6-2 or TRBV6-3 with TRBJ1-2, with 7 positions matching TRBD1. The germline gives CDR1 MNHEY, CDR2 SVGEGT. This CDR3 spans 14 amino acids. The V segment lost 6 bases and the J segment 4 bases; nucleotides outside the gene matches: 8. The CDR3 DNA follows: TGTGCCAGCAGCCTAAGTCCAGGGGGCTATGGCTACACCTTC. This codes for CASSLSPGGYGYTF.

The J gene is TRBJ2-3, the V gene TRBV11-3; D may be TRBD1 (6 bases). The CDR3 consists of 12 residues. V lost 5 bases and J lost 5, with 8 bases in between. The germline gives CDR1 SGHNT, CDR2 YENEEA. In nucleotides, the CDR3 is TGTGCCAGCAGCGGCAGGGGAGATACGCAGTATTTT. Its translation is CASSGRGDTQYF.